Below are 25 T cell receptor beta chains sequenced from a single sample in a study of T cells expressing NK-cell markers. TCRdb reprocessed the 5' RACE reads and keeps a single row for each CDR3 protein, giving no DNA. Here the sample table reports 500,000 to 600,000 distinct CDR3 sequences. Sequencing input: blood T cells: a sorted CD56 or NKG2C T cell subset, CD4+ or CD8+ T cells, or bulk PBMC T cells (not recorded which). The origin of the receptors is a man between 18 and 29 years old in good health.

This chain connects TRBV29-1 to TRBJ2-1; TCRdb indicates TRBD2, and absent DNA this call remains unverified. The CDR3 has 13 amino acids. Germline loops: CDR1 SQVTM, CDR2 ANQGSEA. The CDR3 region is CSVEGGRNLEQFF.

The chain carries TRBV20-1 and TRBJ1-1. The CDR3 has 12 amino acids. Germline V gene sequence: CDR1 DFQATT, CDR2 SNEGSKA (reference sequence). The CDR3 region is CSATSPGTEAFF.

The chain joins TRBV20-1 to TRBJ2-1. CDR3 length: 14 residues. CDR1 is DFQATT and CDR2 is SNEGSKA in the germline V gene (reference sequence). CDR3 region: CSARHLKDPNEQFF.

V usage is TRBV28 and J usage is TRBJ2-7; the D call from TCRdb, TRBD1, cannot be confirmed without DNA. Germline assignment: CDR1 MDHEN and CDR2 SYDVKM. The CDR3 runs to 15 residues. This CDR3 reads CASSSSWDRAYEQYF.

The CDR3 sequence is CASAWGGRETQYF. This sequence joins TRBV12-3 or TRBV12-4 and TRBJ2-5; the TRBD2 assignment by TCRdb is unverifiable without DNA. This CDR3 region has 13 residues.

The J gene is TRBJ2-5, the V gene TRBV10-2; checking the TCRdb D call of TRBD2 is not possible without DNA. The V gene's germline CDR1 is WSHSY and CDR2 SAAADI. This CDR3 has 16 residues. CDR3 sequence: CASSEPGAGSGETQYF.

The chain has TRBV7-2 and TRBJ2-7; with no DNA, the TCRdb D assignment of TRBD1 cannot be verified. This CDR3 is 15 amino acids long. The germline CDR1 and CDR2 sequences are SGHTA and FQGNSA. The CDR3 region is CASSSTWTGFDEQYF.

The V and J genes are TRBV30 and TRBJ2-5; TCRdb gives TRBD2 as the D gene, but with no DNA this cannot be confirmed. The CDR3 has 15 residues. CDR1 GTSNPN and CDR2 SVGIG come from the germline V gene (reference sequence). The CDR3 here is CAWGGAGGRQETQYF.

V usage is TRBV4-3 and J usage is TRBJ2-1. Germline V gene data show CDR1 as LGHNA and CDR2 as YSLEER. CDR3 size: 16 residues. This chain's CDR3 is CASSQDIGGYYNEQFF.

V usage is TRBV12-3 or TRBV12-4 and J usage is TRBJ1-5. The CDR3 contains 15 residues. CDR3 region: CASSDNLGRYQPQHF.

The CDR3 reads CASSLGAVRYEQYF. The J gene is TRBJ2-7, the V gene TRBV7-2. The CDR3 runs 14 residues. CDR1 SGHTA and CDR2 FQGNSA come from the germline V gene.

The rearrangement joins TRBV20-1 to TRBJ1-2; no DNA is available, so the TRBD1 call from TCRdb remains unchecked. This CDR3 has 12 residues. The germline V gene encodes CDR1 DFQATT and CDR2 SNEGSKA (reference sequence). The CDR3 loop is CSVGDRVDGYTF.

The gene calls are TRBV11-2 and TRBJ2-1; the TCRdb call, TRBD1, lacks DNA for checking. Germline assignment: CDR1 SGHAT and CDR2 FQNNGV. The CDR3 extends over 13 amino acids. The CDR3 reads CASIFPHNNEQFF.

J is TRBJ2-7 and V is TRBV5-1. Germline loops: CDR1 SGHRS, CDR2 YFSETQ. The CDR3 has 11 residues. This CDR3 is CASSFSDEQYF.

The chain couples TRBV4-3 to TRBJ2-4; TCRdb names TRBD2, which stays unverified in the absence of DNA. CDR3 size: 15 residues. Germline-derived CDR1 and CDR2 are LGHNA and YSLEER. CDR3 sequence reads: CASSPLGVEENIQYF.

V is TRBV29-1 and J is TRBJ2-5; TCRdb indicates TRBD1, and absent DNA this call remains unverified. CDR1 SQVTM and CDR2 ANQGSEA come from the germline V gene. The CDR3 runs to 13 residues. The CDR3 here is CSVVGAGQETQYF.

This rearrangement joins TRBV20-1 to TRBJ1-6. Germline CDR1 is DFQATT and CDR2 is SNEGSKA (reference sequence). This CDR3 has 15 residues. The CDR3 spells CSARVQEIYNSPLHF.

The rearrangement joins TRBV5-6 to TRBJ2-2; the TRBD1 assignment by TCRdb is unverifiable without DNA. Germline lookup yields CDR1 SGHDT and CDR2 YYEEEE. CDR3 length: 20 amino acids. Here the CDR3 reads CASSQFGQGFFRVHTGELFF.

The V call is TRBV29-1, the J call TRBJ2-7. CDR1 SQVTM and CDR2 ANQGSEA come from the germline V gene. The CDR3 spans 13 residues. CDR3: CSVAKSVSYEQYF.

CDR3 in amino acids: CASSMPLYEQYF. This sequence joins TRBV5-5 and TRBJ2-7. The CDR3 sequence is 12 residues long. The germline gives CDR1 SGHKS, CDR2 YYEKEE (reference sequence).

J is TRBJ1-5 and V is TRBV20-1; TCRdb selects TRBD1, and the lack of DNA leaves this call unchecked. CDR3 length: 14 amino acids. Germline loops: CDR1 DFQATT, CDR2 SNEGSKA (reference sequence). CDR3 region: CSATQDLRGQPQHF.

The chain has TRBV4-2 and TRBJ2-7; the TCRdb call, TRBD2, lacks DNA for checking. Germline V gene sequence: CDR1 LGHNA, CDR2 YNFKEQ. The CDR3 totals 16 residues. CDR3 residues: CASSQASSGSRYEQYF.

The gene calls are TRBV20-1 and TRBJ1-2; there is no DNA to check the TCRdb D call of TRBD1. The CDR3 is 11 residues long. In germline, CDR1 is DFQATT, CDR2 SNEGSKA (reference sequence). This chain's CDR3 is CSAAAGSNYTF.

V and J are TRBV28 and TRBJ2-4. The CDR3 loop spans 13 amino acids. Looked up from germline, CDR1 is MDHEN and CDR2 is SYDVKM. The CDR3 spells CASSYGAYNIQYF.

The chain joins TRBV7-3 to TRBJ2-3; TCRdb returns TRBD2, unconfirmable since there is no DNA. The CDR3 covers 15 residues. Germline assignment: CDR1 SGHTA and CDR2 FQGTGA. The CDR3 is CASSSSSGSSDTQYF. The full variable domain, with the rest looked up from reference TRBV7-3 and TRBJ2-3, is GAGVSQTPSNKVTEKGKYVELRCDPISGHTALYWYRQSLGQGPEFLIYFQGTGAADDSGLPNDRFFAVRPEGSVSTLKIQRTERGDSAVYLCASSSSSGSSDTQYFGPGTRLTVL.